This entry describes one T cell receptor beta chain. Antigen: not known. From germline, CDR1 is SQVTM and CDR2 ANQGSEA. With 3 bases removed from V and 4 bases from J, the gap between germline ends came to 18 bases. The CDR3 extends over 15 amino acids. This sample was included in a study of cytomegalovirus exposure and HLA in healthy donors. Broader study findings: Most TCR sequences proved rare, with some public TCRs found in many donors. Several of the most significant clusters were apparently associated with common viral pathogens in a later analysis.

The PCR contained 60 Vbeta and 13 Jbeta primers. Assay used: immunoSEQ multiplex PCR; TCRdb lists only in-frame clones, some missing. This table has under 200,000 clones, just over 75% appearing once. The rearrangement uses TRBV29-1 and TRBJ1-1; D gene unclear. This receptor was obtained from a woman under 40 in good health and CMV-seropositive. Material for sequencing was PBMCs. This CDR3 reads CSVEQVEGRSTEAFF. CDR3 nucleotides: TGCAGCGTTGAGCAGGTAGAGGGCAGGAGCACTGAAGCTTTCTTT.